Described below is a single TCR beta chain sequence and its context. Its cognate antigen is unknown. Donors had nominal health at sampling but likely had unrecorded immune exposures. This record belongs to a study of cytomegalovirus exposure and HLA in healthy donors. Study conclusions and caveats: In an earlier analysis, in around 590 donors, most V segments appeared productive either ~87% or ~30% of the time. Most of the CMV-associated TCR beta chains (in a later analysis) appeared to be HLA-restricted.

PCR employed 60 Vbeta and 13 Jbeta primers. Produced via immunoSEQ multiplex PCR; TCRdb's table is partial and in-frame only. The profile shows about 190,000 clones, roughly 85% of them singletons. J lost 5 bases, V lost 0 bases, and 6 bases had no gene match. This CDR3 has 17 residues. Germline-derived CDR1 and CDR2 are LNHNV and YYDKDF (reference sequence). V is TRBV15 and J is TRBJ2-3; 12 bases are a match to TRBD1. The clonotype comes from a boy between 2 and 10 years old in good health and CMV-seronegative. Sequencing was carried out using PBMCs. The CDR3 spells CATSRDWDRGRRDTQYF. CDR3 bases: TGTGCCACCAGCAGAGACTGGGACAGGGGGCGCAGAGATACGCAGTATTTT. The full variable domain, its missing parts supplied by reference TRBV15 and TRBJ2-3, is DAMVIQNPRYQVTQFGKPVTLSCSQTLNHNVMYWYQQKSSQAPKLLFHYYDKDFNNEADTPDNFQSRRPNTSFCFLDIRSPGLGDTAMYLCATSRDWDRGRRDTQYFGPGTRLTVL.